This T cell receptor (beta chain) was recovered during a study of blood T cell repertoires in COVID-19. Turning to the study itself: Collection of acute and convalescent COVID-19 samples took place in the United States, Italy and Spain. Sources were T cells, B-cell-depleted T cells, or PBMCs; the material itself was cDNA or gDNA.

Original processing methods: By means of reference gene primer amplification, nucleated cell counts were estimated. The protocol was immunoSEQ multiplex PCR, while the TCRdb copy is restricted to in-frame clones and leaves out a portion. V and J calls and clone size are as listed in that table; D and trimming were resolved from the DNA. This table has 43,000 or so clones, just over 85% appearing once. The V gene's germline CDR1 is KGHSH and CDR2 LQKENI. The CDR3 runs 16 residues. V lost 9 bases to trimming and J lost 4 bases; unmatched junction nucleotides: 14. The specimen was peripheral blood. The V gene is TRBV18, the J gene TRBJ2-1; 8 bases agree with TRBD2. This sequence originates from a man aged 60-69 years with active COVID-19. This CDR3 reads CASLTRLGGGYNEQFF. The CDR3 region has the DNA TGTGCCAGTCTCACCCGCCTCGGCGGGGGGTACAATGAGCAGTTCTTC.